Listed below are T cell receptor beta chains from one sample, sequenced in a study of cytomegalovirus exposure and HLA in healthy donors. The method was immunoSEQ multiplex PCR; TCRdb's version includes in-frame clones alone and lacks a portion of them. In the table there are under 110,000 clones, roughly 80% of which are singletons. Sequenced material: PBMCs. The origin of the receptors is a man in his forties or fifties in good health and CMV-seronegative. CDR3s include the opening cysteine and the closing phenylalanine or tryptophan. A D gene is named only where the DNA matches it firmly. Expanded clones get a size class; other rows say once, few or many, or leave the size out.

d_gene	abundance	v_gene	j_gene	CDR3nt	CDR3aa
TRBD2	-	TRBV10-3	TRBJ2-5	TGTGCCATCAGTGAAGGTACTAGCGGGGGCTTGAGGGAGACCCAGTACTTC	CAISEGTSGGLRETQYF
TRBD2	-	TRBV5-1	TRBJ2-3	TGCGCCAGCATCCCGGGACTAGCGGGGGACACAGATACGCAGTATTTT	CASIPGLAGDTDTQYF
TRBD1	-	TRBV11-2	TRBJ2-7	TGTGCCAGCAGCCATTCAGGGGGCGCTTACGAGCAGTACTTC	CASSHSGGAYEQYF
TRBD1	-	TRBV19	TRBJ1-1	TGTGCCAGTAGGACAGGGGGCAGTGAAGCTTTCTTT	CASRTGGSEAFF
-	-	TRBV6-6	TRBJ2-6	TGTGCCAGCAGTTCCGGGGTTGGCTCTGGGGCCAACGTCCTGACTTTC	CASSSGVGSGANVLTF
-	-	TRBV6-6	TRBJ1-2	TGTGCCAGCAGTTACTCAGGGAGCCAGGTCCCTGGCTACACCTTC	CASSYSGSQVPGYTF
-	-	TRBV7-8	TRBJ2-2	TGTGCCAGCAGCTCTCGCCAGGGAAAACTAAACGCCGGGGAGCTGTTTTTT	CASSSRQGKLNAGELFF
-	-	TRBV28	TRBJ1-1	TGTGCCAGCAGTTTGAGACAGTTTGAAGCTTTCTTT	CASSLRQFEAFF
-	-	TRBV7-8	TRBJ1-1	TGTGCCAGCAGCGCCTACAGGGTTCCGGGATTTACTGAAGCTTTCTTT	CASSAYRVPGFTEAFF
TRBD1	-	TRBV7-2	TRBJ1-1	TGTGCCAGCAGCTTCGAAATTACAGGGGGGGCTGAAGCTTTCTTT	CASSFEITGGAEAFF
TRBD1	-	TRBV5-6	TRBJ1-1	TGTGCCAGCAGCTTCCAGGGGGTTGCAGCTTTCTTT	CASSFQGVAAFF
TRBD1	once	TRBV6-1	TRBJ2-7	TGTGCCAGCAGTGAAGGGGGACAGGCCCTCTACGAGCAGTACTTC	CASSEGGQALYEQYF
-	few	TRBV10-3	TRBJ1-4	TGTGCCACGGGAACCGGACGGGAAAAACTGTTTTTT	CATGTGREKLFF
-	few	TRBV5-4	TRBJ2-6	TGTGCCAGCAGCCTGGACATTTCCTCTGGGGCCAACGTCCTGACTTTC	CASSLDISSGANVLTF
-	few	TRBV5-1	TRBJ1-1	TGCGCCAGCAGCCCCGCAGGGGTACTCACTGAAGCTTTCTTT	CASSPAGVLTEAFF
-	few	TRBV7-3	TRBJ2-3	TGTGCCAGCAGCTTGGGACTCACCGGCACAGATACGCAGTATTTT	CASSLGLTGTDTQYF
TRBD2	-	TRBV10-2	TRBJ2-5	TGCGCCAGCGGAGTAGCGGGGGGGTCGGAGACCCAGTACTTC	CASGVAGGSETQYF
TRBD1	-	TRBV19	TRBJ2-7	TGTGCCAGTAGGCGGACAGGGGAGGACGAGCAGTACTTC	CASRRTGEDEQYF
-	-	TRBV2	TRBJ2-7	TGTGCCCAGCAAGGTGAAGGTGGGAGAGACTACGAGCAGTACTTC	CAQQGEGGRDYEQYF
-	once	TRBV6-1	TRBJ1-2	TGTGCCAGCAACCCGGGACACTACTTTAACTATGGCTACACCTTC	CASNPGHYFNYGYTF
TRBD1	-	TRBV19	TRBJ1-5	TGTGCCAGTAGTATCGACAGGGGCCCCAATCAGCCCCAGCATTTT	CASSIDRGPNQPQHF